This T cell receptor beta chain was sequenced for a study of blood T cell repertoires in COVID-19. V was trimmed by 5 bases and J by 2 bases, leaving 10 bases between them. CDR1 is KGHSH, CDR2 LQKENI, per germline. The CDR3 consists of 15 residues. This table comes from immunoSEQ multiplex PCR, and its TCRdb copy is limited to in-frame clones, with some not included. The data hold 150,000 to 200,000 clones, with about 86% observed a single time. The receptor's source is a man aged 55-75 years with acute or convalescent COVID-19. Sample: peripheral blood. The J gene is TRBJ1-6, the V gene TRBV18, with D unresolved. The CDR3: CASSGTVTYNSPLHF. The CDR3 DNA is TGTGCCAGCTCAGGAACAGTTACCTATAATTCACCCCTCCACTTT.